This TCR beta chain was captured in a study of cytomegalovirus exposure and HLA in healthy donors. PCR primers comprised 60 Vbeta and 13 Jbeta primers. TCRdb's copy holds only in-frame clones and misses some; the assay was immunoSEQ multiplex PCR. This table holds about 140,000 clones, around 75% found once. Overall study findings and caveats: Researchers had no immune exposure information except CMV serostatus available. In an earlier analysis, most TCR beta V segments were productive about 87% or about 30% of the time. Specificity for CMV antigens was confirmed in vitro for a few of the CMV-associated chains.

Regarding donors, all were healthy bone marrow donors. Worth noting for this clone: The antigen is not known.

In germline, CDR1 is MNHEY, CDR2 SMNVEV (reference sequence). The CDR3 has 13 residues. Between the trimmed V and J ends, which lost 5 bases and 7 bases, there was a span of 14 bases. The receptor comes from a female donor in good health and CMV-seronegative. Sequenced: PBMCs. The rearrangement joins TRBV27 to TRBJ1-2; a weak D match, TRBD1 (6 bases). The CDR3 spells CASSLGGAAGYTF. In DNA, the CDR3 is TGTGCCAGCAGTCTGGGGGGGGCTGCTGGCTACACCTTC.